A single sample is the source of the 29 T cell receptor beta chains below, sequenced in a study of breast tumors, draining lymph nodes, adjacent tissues. Each CDR3 protein is one row after TCRdb ran MiXCR on the multiplex PCR reads. Here the sample spans some 120,000 distinct CDR3 sequences, 21% being singletons. Breast cancer patients provided tissue from their axillary draining lymph nodes. The source material was axillary lymph node tissue. Every receptor here comes from a female donor with breast cancer. Some clones in this sample may be carry-over from other donors' samples.

This clonotype has ten or more counts. The J gene is TRBJ2-7, the V gene TRBV28; 10 nucleotides match TRBD2. Germline lookup yields CDR1 MDHEN and CDR2 SYDVKM. V trimming: 5 bases; J trimming: 2 bases; junction bases outside the gene matches: 9. The CDR3 runs 16 residues. The DNA for the CDR3 is TGTGCCAGCAGTGGTATCTTGGGACTAGCGCCCTACGAGCAGTACTTC. This codes for CASSGILGLAPYEQYF.

The CDR3 here is CSARKAGICYGYTF. The CDR3 nucleotides are TGCAGTGCTAGGAAGGCTGGAATTTGCTATGGCTACACCTTC. The rearrangement joins TRBV20-1 to TRBJ1-2; D gene uncertain. Trimming removed 3 bases from V and 4 bases from J, with 15 bases in between. Per the germline V gene, CDR1 is DFQATT and CDR2 is SNEGSKA (reference sequence). The CDR3 is 14 residues long.

Details on this clonotype: A clone one base away is much larger, so this may be a read error. The chain links TRBV11-2 to TRBJ2-3, with TRBD1 as a possible D gene (6 bases). This CDR3 region has 14 residues. Germline CDR1 is SGHAT and CDR2 is FQNNGV. V was clipped by 2 bases and J by 5 bases, with 11 bases between them. The CDR3 here is CASSLYTGKDTQYF. The CDR3 bases are TGTGCCAGCAGCTTATATACAGGGAAAGATACGCAGTATTTT. Full variable domain (outside the CDR3, taken from reference TRBV11-2 and TRBJ2-3): EAGVAQSPRYKIIEKRQSVAFWCNPISGHATLYWYQQILGQGPKLLIQFQNNGVVDDSQLPKDRFSAERLKGVDSTLKIQPAKLEDSAVYLCASSLYTGKDTQYFGPGTRLTVL.

A word on this clonotype: Lacking the conserved final phenylalanine or tryptophan, this CDR3 likely reflects a read error. The V gene is TRBV30, the J gene TRBJ1-5, with D maybe TRBD1 (5 bases). V gave up 5 bases and J gave up 6 bases, with 17 bases separating them. The germline gives CDR1 GTSNPN, CDR2 SVGIG (reference sequence). The CDR3 is 14 residues long. CDR3 residues: CAWDGGAGSQPQHL. The CDR3, as DNA: TGTGCCTGGGATGGCGGGGCAGGGTCTCAGCCCCAGCATCTT.

Points on this clonotype: A much larger clonotype is one base distant, so this may be a read error. This chain connects TRBV24-1 to TRBJ2-3, with a possible D match to TRBD1 (5 bases). With the DNA end fitting TRBJ1-5 better, the J assignment may be wrong. The CDR3 spans 12 residues. Germline V gene sequence: CDR1 KGHDR, CDR2 SFDVKD. CDR3 protein: CATRSGGDTQHF. The CDR3 coding sequence is TGTGCCACCAGAAGTGGGGGGGATACGCAGCATTTT.

This clonotype occurred many times. V and J are TRBV7-3 and TRBJ2-7, with TRBD2 identical over 8 bases. Germline values: CDR1 SGHTA, CDR2 FQGTGA. The CDR3 covers 13 residues. J gave up 4 bases and V 11 bases, and 10 bases lay outside the gene matches. CDR3 loop: CAHWASGHYEQYF. CDR3 DNA sequence: TGTGCCCATTGGGCTAGCGGGCATTACGAGCAGTACTTC.

This clonotype was recorded at least ten times. The genes are TRBV24-1 and TRBJ2-7; D might be TRBD1 or TRBD2, each matching 5 bases. V was clipped by 4 bases and J by 4 bases, with 19 bases between them. This CDR3 has 16 residues. In germline, CDR1 is KGHDR, CDR2 SFDVKD. CDR3 in amino acids: CATSDPGRIYQYEQYF. The CDR3 DNA reads as TGTGCCACCAGTGACCCGGGACGCATTTACCAATACGAGCAGTACTTC.

This clonotype was counted many times. V is TRBV6-5 and J is TRBJ1-2, with 8 bases fitting TRBD1. V lost 2 bases and J lost 7; bases outside the gene matches: 9. The CDR3 extends over 15 amino acids. The germline CDR1 and CDR2 sequences are MNHEY and SVGAGI. This CDR3 is CASSYIGAGGFGYTF. The CDR3 nucleotides are TGTGCCAGCAGTTACATCGGGGCAGGGGGCTTTGGCTACACCTTC.

This clonotype was counted many times. V gene TRBV11-2 combines with J gene TRBJ2-1; 7 positions agree with TRBD2. The J segment lost 4 bases and the V segment lost 3 bases, leaving 9 bases of the junction unmatched. CDR1 SGHAT and CDR2 FQNNGV come from the germline V gene. This CDR3 has 16 amino acids. In nucleotides, the CDR3 is TGTGCCAGCAGCTTTTTCGGGGCTAGCGGATACAATGAGCAGTTCTTC. Translation gives CASSFFGASGYNEQFF.

The table lists this clonotype with many counts. The J gene is TRBJ2-5, the V gene TRBV4-1; TRBD2 agrees at 14 bases. This CDR3 spans 18 amino acids. Germline-derived CDR1 and CDR2 are MGHRA and YSYEKL. Losses at the gene ends were 4 bases for V and 5 bases for J; bases not matched to a gene: 12. The chain's CDR3 is CASSPISTSGRAHETQYF. Here the CDR3 DNA reads TGCGCCAGCAGCCCAATCTCGACTAGCGGGAGGGCCCACGAGACCCAGTACTTC.

This clonotype was seen ten or more times. The J gene is TRBJ2-1, the V gene TRBV10-1; 11 nucleotides align to TRBD2. J lost 5 bases, V lost 3 bases, and 3 bases had no gene match. The CDR3 contains 15 residues. Germline loops: CDR1 WNHNN, CDR2 SYGVQD (reference sequence). CDR3 nucleotides: TGCGCCAGCAGTGATCTAGCGGGAGGCGACAATGAGCAGTTCTTC. Translation gives CASSDLAGGDNEQFF.

This clonotype has at least ten counts. The chain combines TRBV11-3 with TRBJ2-7; TRBD1 aligns across 7 bases. Germline V CDR1 and CDR2: SGHNT, YENEEA. J gave up 4 bases and V 4 bases, and 7 bases lay outside the gene matches. The CDR3 loop spans 14 amino acids. In DNA, the CDR3 is TGTGCCAGCAGCTCCCGGGACAGCGCGTACGAGCAGTACTTC. As protein: CASSSRDSAYEQYF. Supplemented by reference TRBV11-3 and TRBJ2-7, the full variable domain reads EAGVVQSPRYKIIEKKQPVAFWCNPISGHNTLYWYLQNLGQGPELLIRYENEEAVDDSQLPKDRFSAERLKGVDSTLKIQPAELGDSAVYLCASSSRDSAYEQYFGPGTRLTVT.

This clonotype appeared many times. This chain uses TRBV25-1 with TRBJ2-1, with TRBD2 identical over 9 bases. This CDR3 has 16 residues. Trimming cost V 3 bases and J 4 bases; bases outside gene matches: 7. Germline-derived CDR1 and CDR2 are MGHDK and SYGVNS. CDR3 in DNA: TGTGCCAGCAGTGATTCCGGGACTAGCAGATACAATGAGCAGTTCTTC. Protein product: CASSDSGTSRYNEQFF.

This clonotype has a handful of counts. The chain is built from TRBV27 and TRBJ2-1; 14 nucleotides match TRBD2. Germline CDR1 MNHEY, CDR2 SMNVEV (reference sequence). The J segment lost 10 bases and the V segment lost 0 bases, leaving 20 bases of the junction unmatched. The CDR3 totals 21 residues. CDR3 in DNA: TGTGCCAGCAGTTTATCGGAGGGGAGACTAGCGGGAGGGCCTGGAGTTCCAGAGCAGTTCTTC. Amino acid sequence: CASSLSEGRLAGGPGVPEQFF.

In this sample, this clonotype turned up many times. V usage is TRBV19 and J usage is TRBJ2-7; D remains unclear. Germline CDR1 and CDR2: LNHDA and SQIVND (reference sequence). The length of the CDR3 is 13 residues. Trimming pared 1 base from V and 3 bases from J, leaving 7 bases between. The CDR3 DNA reads TGTGCCAGTAGTATAGGAAGGCTCTACGAGCAGTACTTC. It translates to CASSIGRLYEQYF. Full variable domain (remainder filled in from reference TRBV19 and TRBJ2-7): DGGITQSPKYLFRKEGQNVTLSCEQNLNHDAMYWYRQDPGQGLRLIYYSQIVNDFQKGDIAEGYSVSREKKESFPLTVTSAQKNPTAFYLCASSIGRLYEQYFGPGTRLTVT.

This clonotype was observed at least ten times. The chain combines TRBV5-6 with TRBJ1-2; D possibly corresponds to TRBD1 (6 bases). Trimming stripped 1 base from V and 2 bases from J, with 12 bases between. The CDR3 consists of 15 residues. CDR1 SGHDT and CDR2 YYEEEE come from the germline V gene. The CDR3 region has the DNA TGTGCCAGCAGCTTGATACAGGGAGAGAACTATGGCTACACCTTC. Protein: CASSLIQGENYGYTF.

The sample holds a few counts of this clonotype. A much larger clone sits a single nucleotide away, making a read error possible. The chain is built from TRBV5-1 and TRBJ2-1; no firm D call. Germline values: CDR1 SGHRS, CDR2 YFSETQ. This CDR3 region has 12 residues. The ends were cut back, 1 base at V and 8 bases at J, with 7 bases in the middle. CDR3 bases: TGCGCCAGCAGCTTGAGTTTTGATGAGCAGTTCTTC. As protein: CASSLSFDEQFF.

This chain links TRBV6-1 with TRBJ1-1; unclear D gene. In germline, CDR1 is MNHNS, CDR2 SASEGT. The CDR3 loop spans 13 amino acids. Trimming pared 8 bases from V and 1 base from J, leaving 11 bases between. The CDR3 nucleotides are TGTGCCAGCGAGTTTTTCGGGAACACTGAAGCTTTCTTT. Translation gives CASEFFGNTEAFF.

As for this clonotype: A much larger clone sits a single nucleotide away, making a read error possible. This chain connects TRBV11-2 to TRBJ2-1; a possible D gene is TRBD2 (5 bases). Trimming pared 1 base from V and 10 bases from J, leaving 11 bases between. The germline V gene has CDR1 SGHAT and CDR2 FQNNGV. This CDR3 has 13 amino acids. CDR3 residues: CASSLAGKGEQFF. In DNA form, the CDR3 reads TGTGCCAGCAGCTTAGCGGGAAAAGGCGAGCAGTTCTTC.

J is TRBJ2-2 and V is TRBV27; D unresolved. Trimming took off 4 bases at V and 9 bases at J, with 9 bases between the two ends. This CDR3 has 12 residues. CDR1 MNHEY and CDR2 SMNVEV come from the germline V gene (reference sequence). Here the CDR3 reads CASSYFGRELFF. The CDR3 coding sequence is TGTGCCAGCAGTTACTTCGGCCGGGAGCTGTTTTTT.

A remark on this clonotype: This could be a read error, since a much larger clone is one nucleotide away. This chain connects TRBV6-6 to TRBJ2-5; perhaps D is TRBD1 or TRBD2 (7 bases each). This CDR3 has 15 amino acids. Germline CDR1 reads MNHNY; CDR2 reads SVGAGI (reference sequence). The CDR3 nucleotides are TGTGCCAGCGGTTATCCCGGCAGGGGGGGAGAGACCCAGTACTTC. Amino acids: CASGYPGRGGETQYF.

This clonotype was seen ten or more times. This chain connects TRBV3-1 to TRBJ2-1; D is ambiguous. Trimming stripped 5 bases from V and 10 bases from J, with 9 bases between. Per the germline V gene, CDR1 is LGHDT and CDR2 is YNNKEL (reference sequence). There are 11 residues in the CDR3. The CDR3 here is CASSAMGEQFF. The DNA for the CDR3 is TGTGCCAGCAGCGCAATGGGCGAGCAGTTCTTC.

The chain joins TRBV24-1 to TRBJ2-2; 10 bases agree with TRBD2. Looked up from germline, CDR1 is KGHDR and CDR2 is SFDVKD. The junction had 5 bases not matched to a gene; V was cut back by 10 bases and J by 1 base. The CDR3 has 15 residues. DNA for the CDR3: TGTGCCACGAGCCGGACTAGCGGGAACACCGGGGAGCTGTTTTTT. Amino acids: CATSRTSGNTGELFF.

This clonotype was observed many times. The chain has TRBV15 and TRBJ2-7; D gene ambiguous. The V gene lost 3 bases and the J gene lost 2 bases, with 8 bases spanning the gap. Germline V gene sequence: CDR1 LNHNV, CDR2 YYDKDF (reference sequence). The CDR3 extends over 13 amino acids. CDR3 DNA: TGTGCCACCAGCAGCGGCGGTCCCTACGAGCAGTACTTC. Its translation: CATSSGGPYEQYF.

This clonotype was observed many times. The chain joins TRBV27 to TRBJ1-2, with D perhaps TRBD1 (5 bases). The CDR3 spans 15 residues. Germline CDR1 MNHEY, CDR2 SMNVEV (reference sequence). V was shortened by 1 base and J by 2 bases, with 11 bases between the two germline ends. CDR3 in DNA: TGTGCCAGCAGTTTATTTGGGGCCACCAACTATGGCTACACCTTC. Translation: CASSLFGATNYGYTF.

J is TRBJ2-5 and V is TRBV12-3 or TRBV12-4, with 14 bases matching TRBD2. V lost 3 bases and J lost 0; bases outside the gene matches: 9. The CDR3 length is 19 residues. This CDR3 reads CASSFPTSGRAQYQETQYF. The CDR3 DNA reads as TGTGCCAGCAGTTTCCCGACTAGCGGGAGGGCTCAATACCAAGAGACCCAGTACTTC.

Turning to this clonotype: This may come from a read error, since a much larger clone is one base off. The V gene is TRBV7-2, the J gene TRBJ2-1, with TRBD1 matching over 7 bases. Germline-derived CDR1 and CDR2 are SGHTA and FQGNSA. V trimming: 11 bases; J trimming: 4 bases; junction bases outside the gene matches: 11. The CDR3 is 14 amino acids. The CDR3 is CACNRDRQYNEQFF. CDR3 DNA: TGTGCCTGCAATCGGGACAGACAATACAATGAGCAGTTCTTC.

This chain links TRBV28 with TRBJ1-5; TRBD1 matches at 7 bases. This CDR3 has 14 residues. CDR1 is MDHEN, CDR2 SYDVKM, per germline. Germline trimming cut 4 bases from V and 6 bases from J; bases unmatched to any gene: 6. The CDR3 region has the DNA TGTGCCAGCAGTTCAAGACAGGGACTTCAGCCCCAGCATTTT. Protein: CASSSRQGLQPQHF.

The chain links TRBV27 to TRBJ2-1; D possibly uses TRBD1 or TRBD2 (5 bases each). The CDR3 sequence is 14 residues long. Germline CDR1 MNHEY, CDR2 SMNVEV (reference sequence). With 8 bases removed from V and 3 bases from J, the gap between germline ends came to 14 bases. This CDR3 reads CASAGTLNYNEQFF. CDR3 sequence (DNA): TGTGCCAGCGCAGGGACCCTAAACTACAATGAGCAGTTCTTC.